What follows are 21 T cell receptor beta chains derived from one specimen sequenced in a study of OX40 agonist ivuxolimab in advanced cancers. Here immunoSEQ multiplex PCR was the method, and the copy in TCRdb shows in-frame clones only, minus some. The sample shows 9,000 to 13,000 clones, 60% to 80% of them seen only once. Sequencing was performed on CD4+ or CD8+ T cells sorted from blood, taken in a trial of the OX40 agonist ivuxolimab. These receptors all stem from an adult with an advanced solid tumor such as melanoma, head and neck, liver or kidney cancer.

The chain combines TRBV6-4 with TRBJ2-1; 10 bases are shared with TRBD2. The CDR3 is 18 amino acids. The trim removed 3 bases at V and 1 base at J, leaving 9 bases unmatched. Looked up from germline, CDR1 is MRHNA and CDR2 is SNTAGT. CDR3: CASSEGIAGGSSYNEQFF. In DNA, the CDR3 is TGTGCCAGCAGTGAGGGGATAGCGGGAGGTTCGTCCTACAATGAGCAGTTCTTC.

The chain is built from TRBV4-1 and TRBJ1-2, with D tentatively TRBD1 (5 bases). The germline CDR1 and CDR2 sequences are MGHRA and YSYEKL. The V end lost 1 base, the J end lost 5 bases, and 11 bases lay between the germline ends. The CDR3 contains 14 residues. The CDR3 loop is CASSQVSGDYGYTF. The CDR3 DNA sequence: TGCGCCAGCAGCCAAGTTTCGGGGGATTATGGCTACACCTTC.

The chain couples TRBV15 to TRBJ2-7; weak D call: TRBD1 (5 bases). The CDR3 loop spans 16 amino acids. The ends were cut back, 2 bases at V and 4 bases at J, with 18 bases in the middle. Germline CDR1 and CDR2: LNHNV and YYDKDF (reference sequence). CDR3 sequence (DNA): TGTGCCACCAGCAGAAAAGGGGAAGGGCGTGGGTACGAGCAGTACTTC. It encodes CATSRKGEGRGYEQYF.

In nucleotides, the CDR3 is TGTGCCAGCAGTCGAGTTGCAACTAATGAAAAACTGTTTTTT. As protein: CASSRVATNEKLFF. The genes are TRBV28 and TRBJ1-4; no firm D call. V lost 5 bases to trimming and J lost 0 bases, with 7 bases between them. The germline gives CDR1 MDHEN, CDR2 SYDVKM. The CDR3 sequence is 14 residues long.

V gene TRBV2 combines with J gene TRBJ2-5; TRBD2 agrees at 12 bases. CDR1 and CDR2 from the germline V gene are SNHLY and FYNNEI. The J segment lost 5 bases and the V segment lost 6 bases, leaving 7 bases of the junction unmatched. The CDR3 consists of 15 residues. CDR3 sequence: CASSRLAGVRETQYF. CDR3 coding DNA: TGTGCCAGCAGCAGACTAGCGGGAGTACGGGAGACCCAGTACTTC.

This chain links TRBV18 with TRBJ2-5, with D possibly TRBD2 on 5 matching bases. The CDR3 totals 16 residues. The germline gives CDR1 KGHSH, CDR2 LQKENI. V was shortened by 0 bases and J by 4 bases, with 15 bases between the two germline ends. For the CDR3, the DNA is TGTGCCAGCTCACCACCGTCCGGGGAGAACAGAGAGACCCAGTACTTC. It is translated as CASSPPSGENRETQYF.

This chain uses TRBV7-8 with TRBJ1-2, with a tentative D call TRBD1 (6 bases). Trimming removed 5 bases at V and 1 base at J, with 11 bases between. Germline loops: CDR1 SGHVS, CDR2 FQNEAQ. The CDR3 has 14 amino acids. The CDR3 bases are TGTGCCAGCAGCCCACAGGGAGTTAACTATGGCTACACCTTC. Translated, it gives CASSPQGVNYGYTF. Drawing the rest from reference TRBV7-8 and TRBJ1-2, the complete variable domain is GAGVSQSPRYKVAKRGQDVALRCDPISGHVSLFWYQQALGQGPEFLTYFQNEAQLDKSGLPSDRFFAERPEGSVSTLKIQRTQQEDSAVYLCASSPQGVNYGYTFGSGTRLTVV.

The chain combines TRBV5-1 with TRBJ2-5; D uncertain. Looked up from germline, CDR1 is SGHRS and CDR2 is YFSETQ. This CDR3 comprises 13 residues. V lost 3 bases, J lost 5 bases, and 11 bases lay in between. CDR3 coding DNA: TGCGCCAGCAGCTCCGACTCTTGGGAGACCCAGTACTTC. Protein: CASSSDSWETQYF.

The J gene is TRBJ1-1, the V gene TRBV27; D uncertain. The germline V gene encodes CDR1 MNHEY and CDR2 SMNVEV (reference sequence). Trimming stripped 5 bases from V and 10 bases from J, with 20 bases between. The CDR3 length is 14 residues. The CDR3 region is CASSQTPAHLGAFF. CDR3 nucleotides: TGTGCCAGCAGTCAAACCCCAGCCCATTTGGGAGCTTTCTTT.

The chain is built from TRBV27 and TRBJ1-2, with 10 positions matching TRBD1. V trimming: 0 bases; J trimming: 6 bases; junction bases outside the gene matches: 10. CDR1 is MNHEY, CDR2 SMNVEV, per germline (reference sequence). The CDR3 is 17 amino acids. This chain's CDR3 is CASSLSGGQGSLDGYTF. For the CDR3, the DNA is TGTGCCAGCAGTTTATCGGGGGGACAGGGGTCTTTAGATGGCTACACCTTC.

This chain joins TRBV7-6 and TRBJ2-2; 8 bases are shared with TRBD2. The CDR3 loop spans 14 amino acids. J was trimmed by 11 bases and V by 5 bases; bases with no gene match: 10. The germline V gene has CDR1 SGHVS and CDR2 FNYEAQ. The CDR3 protein is CASSRGGGASELFF. The CDR3 nucleotides read TGTGCCAGCAGCCGGGGGGGAGGGGCATCCGAGCTGTTTTTT.

The chain joins TRBV4-1 to TRBJ1-5; D remains unclear. V gave up 0 bases and J gave up 7 bases, with 13 bases separating them. The V gene's germline CDR1 is MGHRA and CDR2 YSYEKL. The CDR3 is 15 residues long. CDR3 DNA sequence: TGCGCCAGCAGCCAAGATACCGGGGAGAGACAGCCCCAGCATTTT. Protein: CASSQDTGERQPQHF.

The CDR3 sequence: CASSPLAGEAAGELFF. CDR3 nucleotides: TGCGCCAGCAGCCCCTTAGCGGGAGAGGCGGCCGGGGAGCTGTTTTTT. The chain couples TRBV5-1 to TRBJ2-2, with TRBD2 matching over 9 bases. The V segment lost 4 bases and the J segment 6 bases; nucleotides outside the gene matches: 10. There are 16 residues in the CDR3. Germline-derived CDR1 and CDR2 are SGHRS and YFSETQ.

The rearrangement uses TRBV28 and TRBJ1-2; 7 bases line up with TRBD1. Trimming cost V 1 base and J 4 bases; bases outside gene matches: 0. This CDR3 spans 13 amino acids. Germline V gives CDR1 MDHEN, CDR2 SYDVKM. CDR3 sequence (DNA): TGTGCCAGCAGTTTATCAGGGGGCTATGGCTACACCTTC. Translating gives CASSLSGGYGYTF.

The chain carries TRBV27 and TRBJ2-7; weak D call: TRBD2 (5 bases). Germline values: CDR1 MNHEY, CDR2 SMNVEV (reference sequence). The length of the CDR3 is 12 residues. V lost 11 bases and J 5 bases, leaving 16 bases between the germline ends. CDR3 sequence reads: CAVSSGVNEQYF. CDR3 nucleotide sequence: TGTGCCGTCTCATCCGGGGTAAACGAGCAGTACTTC.

V and J are TRBV7-6 and TRBJ2-7, with a possible D match to TRBD1 (5 bases). Trimming removed 0 bases from V and 2 bases from J, with 8 bases in between. Germline CDR1 and CDR2: SGHVS and FNYEAQ. The CDR3 extends over 14 amino acids. Here the CDR3 DNA reads TGTGCCAGCAGCTTAGCAGGGGTCCCCTACGAGCAGTACTTC. Encoded protein: CASSLAGVPYEQYF.

This sequence joins TRBV7-9 and TRBJ2-5, with D unclear. V gave up 5 bases and J gave up 3 bases, with 10 bases separating them. CDR1 SEHNR and CDR2 FQNEAQ come from the germline V gene (reference sequence). The CDR3 has 13 residues. CDR3 nucleotide sequence: TGTGCCAGCAGCGCCCAAGCAGAAGAGACCCAGTACTTC. Translation gives CASSAQAEETQYF. The entire variable domain, with the rest obtained from reference TRBV7-9 and TRBJ2-5, is as follows: DTGVSQNPRHKITKRGQNVTFRCDPISEHNRLYWYRQTLGQGPEFLTYFQNEAQLEKSRLLSDRFSAERPKGSFSTLEIQRTEQGDSAMYLCASSAQAEETQYFGPGTRLLVL.

The chain is built from TRBV11-2 and TRBJ1-2, with D unresolved. Trimming took off 0 bases at V and 4 bases at J, with 15 bases between the two ends. Germline V gene lookup returns CDR1 SGHAT and CDR2 FQNNGV. This CDR3 is built from 16 residues. The DNA for the CDR3 is TGTGCCAGCAGCTTAGATTTGAGGGTCGCGCCCTATGGCTACACCTTC. Encoded protein: CASSLDLRVAPYGYTF.

The rearrangement joins TRBV6-5 to TRBJ2-1; D call uncertain. There are 15 residues in the CDR3. Germline CDR1 reads MNHEY; CDR2 reads SVGAGI. Trimming left V 10 bases short and J 2 bases short, with 18 bases between. In DNA, the CDR3 is TGTGCCACCCAACAAGGTCGGATAACCTACAATGAGCAGTTCTTC. Translated: CATQQGRITYNEQFF.

The CDR3 DNA reads as TGTGCCAGCAGCCGGGGACTAGCGGATGAGCAGTTCTTC. It encodes CASSRGLADEQFF. This chain joins TRBV27 and TRBJ2-1, with 11 bases fitting TRBD2. Losses at the gene ends were 6 bases for V and 8 bases for J; bases not matched to a gene: 3. Germline V gene data show CDR1 as MNHEY and CDR2 as SMNVEV (reference sequence). The CDR3 is made up of 13 amino acids.

The chain has TRBV28 and TRBJ2-5; D might be TRBD1 (7 bases). This CDR3 contains 14 residues. In germline, CDR1 is MDHEN, CDR2 SYDVKM. Between the trimmed V and J ends, which lost 3 bases and 5 bases, there was a span of 13 bases. The CDR3 loop reads CASSLETGRETQYF. For the CDR3, the DNA is TGTGCCAGCAGTTTGGAGACAGGGAGGGAGACCCAGTACTTC.